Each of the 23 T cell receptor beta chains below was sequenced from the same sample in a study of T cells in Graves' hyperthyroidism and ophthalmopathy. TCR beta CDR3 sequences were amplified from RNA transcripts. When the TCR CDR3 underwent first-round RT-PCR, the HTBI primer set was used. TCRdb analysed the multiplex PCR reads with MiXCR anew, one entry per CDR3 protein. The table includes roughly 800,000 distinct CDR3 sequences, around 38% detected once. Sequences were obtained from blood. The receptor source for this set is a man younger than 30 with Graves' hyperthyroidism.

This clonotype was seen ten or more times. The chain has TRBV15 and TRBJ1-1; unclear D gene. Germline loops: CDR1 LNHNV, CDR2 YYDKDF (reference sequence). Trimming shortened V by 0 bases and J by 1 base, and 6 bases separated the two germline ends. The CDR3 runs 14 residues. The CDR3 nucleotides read TGTGCCACCAGCAGAGATAATGAGAACACTGAAGCTTTCTTT. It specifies CATSRDNENTEAFF.

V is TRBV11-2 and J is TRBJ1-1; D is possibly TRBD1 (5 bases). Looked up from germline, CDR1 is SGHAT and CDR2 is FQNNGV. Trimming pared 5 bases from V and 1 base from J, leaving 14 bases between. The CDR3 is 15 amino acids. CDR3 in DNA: TGTGCCAGCAGCGTTGAAGGGGCTGCGAACACTGAAGCTTTCTTT. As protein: CASSVEGAANTEAFF.

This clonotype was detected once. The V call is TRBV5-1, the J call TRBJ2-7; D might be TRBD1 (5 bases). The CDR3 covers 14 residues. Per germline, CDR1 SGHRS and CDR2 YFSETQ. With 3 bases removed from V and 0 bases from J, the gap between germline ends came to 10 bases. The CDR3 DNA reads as TGCGCCAGCAGCTCGAAACAGGCCTCCTACGAGCAGTACTTC. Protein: CASSSKQASYEQYF. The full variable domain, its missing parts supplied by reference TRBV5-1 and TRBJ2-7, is KAGVTQTPRYLIKTRGQQVTLSCSPISGHRSVSWYQQTPGQGLQFLFEYFSETQRNKGNFPGRFSGRQFSNSRSEMNVSTLELGDSALYLCASSSKQASYEQYFGPGTRLTVT.

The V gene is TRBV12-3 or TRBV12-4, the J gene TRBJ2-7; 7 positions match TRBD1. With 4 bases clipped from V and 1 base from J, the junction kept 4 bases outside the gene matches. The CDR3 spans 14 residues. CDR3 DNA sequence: TGTGCCAGCAGTTCGACAGGGTGGTCCTACGAGCAGTACTTC. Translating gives CASSSTGWSYEQYF.

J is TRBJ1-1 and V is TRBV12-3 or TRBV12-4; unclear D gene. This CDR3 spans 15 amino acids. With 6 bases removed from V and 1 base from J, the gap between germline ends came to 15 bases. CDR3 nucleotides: TGTGCCAGCAGCCGAGTTCAGACATCGAACACTGAAGCTTTCTTT. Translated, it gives CASSRVQTSNTEAFF.

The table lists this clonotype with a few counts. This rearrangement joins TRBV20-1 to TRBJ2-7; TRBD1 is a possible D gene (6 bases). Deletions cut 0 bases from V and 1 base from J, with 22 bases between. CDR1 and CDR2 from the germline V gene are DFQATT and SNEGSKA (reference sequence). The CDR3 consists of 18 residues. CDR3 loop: CSARDSQTPDRFSYEQYF. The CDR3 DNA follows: TGCAGTGCTAGAGATTCCCAAACTCCTGACAGGTTTTCCTACGAGCAGTACTTC.

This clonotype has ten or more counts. This chain's CDR3 is CSAGDILNTEAFF. The DNA of the CDR3 is TGCAGCGCTGGGGACATACTGAACACTGAAGCTTTCTTT. This chain links TRBV29-1 with TRBJ1-1, with a possible D match to TRBD1 (6 bases). The CDR3 totals 13 residues. CDR1 and CDR2 (germline): SQVTM, ANQGSEA. The V end lost 7 bases, the J end lost 0 bases, and 12 bases lay between the germline ends.

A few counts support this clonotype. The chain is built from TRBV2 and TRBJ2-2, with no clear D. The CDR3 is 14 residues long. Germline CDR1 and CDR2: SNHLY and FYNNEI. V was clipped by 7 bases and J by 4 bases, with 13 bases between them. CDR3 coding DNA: TGTGCCAGCAATCCTTTCGCGATCACCGGGGAGCTGTTTTTT. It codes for CASNPFAITGELFF.

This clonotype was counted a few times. The CDR3 sequence is CASSPGLPGYYEQYF. The CDR3 DNA is TGTGCCAGCAGCCCGGGACTACCGGGGTACTACGAGCAGTACTTC. The rearrangement joins TRBV7-2 to TRBJ2-7; TRBD2 agrees at 7 bases. Losses at the gene ends were 5 bases for V and 3 bases for J; bases not matched to a gene: 10. This CDR3 comprises 15 residues. Looked up from germline, CDR1 is SGHTA and CDR2 is FQGNSA.

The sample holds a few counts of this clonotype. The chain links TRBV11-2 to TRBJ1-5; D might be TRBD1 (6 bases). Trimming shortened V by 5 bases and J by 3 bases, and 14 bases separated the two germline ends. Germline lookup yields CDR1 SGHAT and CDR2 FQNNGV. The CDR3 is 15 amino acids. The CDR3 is CASSLGGGHNQPQHF. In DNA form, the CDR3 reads TGTGCCAGCAGCCTCGGAGGGGGACACAATCAGCCCCAGCATTTT.

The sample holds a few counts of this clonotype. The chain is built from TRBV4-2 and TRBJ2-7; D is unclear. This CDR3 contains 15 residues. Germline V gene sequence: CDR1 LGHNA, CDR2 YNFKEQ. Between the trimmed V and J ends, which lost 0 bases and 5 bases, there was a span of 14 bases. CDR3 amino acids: CASSQDWPDTDEQYF. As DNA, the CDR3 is TGTGCCAGCAGCCAAGATTGGCCAGATACGGACGAGCAGTACTTC.

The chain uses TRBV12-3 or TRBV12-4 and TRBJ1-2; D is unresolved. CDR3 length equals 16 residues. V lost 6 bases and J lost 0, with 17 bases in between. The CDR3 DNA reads TGTGCCAGCAGCCACGATGTGACCGGGGCTAACTATGGCTACACCTTC. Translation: CASSHDVTGANYGYTF.

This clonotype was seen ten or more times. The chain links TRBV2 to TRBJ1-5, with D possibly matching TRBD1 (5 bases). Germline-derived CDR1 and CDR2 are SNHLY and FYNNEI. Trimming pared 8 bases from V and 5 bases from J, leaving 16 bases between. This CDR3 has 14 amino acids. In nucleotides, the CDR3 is TGTGCCAGCGGGAGATCTGGGGCGGATCAGCCCCAGCATTTT. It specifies CASGRSGADQPQHF.

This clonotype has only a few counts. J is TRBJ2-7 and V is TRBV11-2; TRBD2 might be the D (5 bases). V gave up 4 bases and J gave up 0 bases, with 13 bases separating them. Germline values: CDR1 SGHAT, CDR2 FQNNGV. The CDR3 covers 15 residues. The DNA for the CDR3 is TGTGCCAGCAGCTCCTCCGGTGCGGGCTCCTACGAGCAGTACTTC. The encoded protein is CASSSSGAGSYEQYF.

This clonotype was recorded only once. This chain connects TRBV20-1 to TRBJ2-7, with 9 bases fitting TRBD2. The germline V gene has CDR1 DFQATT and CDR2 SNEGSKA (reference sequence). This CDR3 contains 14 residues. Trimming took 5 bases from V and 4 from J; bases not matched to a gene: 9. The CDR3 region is CSAPNSGRGYEQYF. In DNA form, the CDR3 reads TGCAGTGCTCCGAATAGCGGGAGAGGATACGAGCAGTACTTC.

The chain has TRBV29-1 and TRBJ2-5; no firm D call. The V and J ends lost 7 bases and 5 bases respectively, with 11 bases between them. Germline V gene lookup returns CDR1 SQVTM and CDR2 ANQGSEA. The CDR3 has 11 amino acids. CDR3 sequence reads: CSAVRWETQYF. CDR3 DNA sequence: TGCAGCGCCGTGAGGTGGGAGACCCAGTACTTC.

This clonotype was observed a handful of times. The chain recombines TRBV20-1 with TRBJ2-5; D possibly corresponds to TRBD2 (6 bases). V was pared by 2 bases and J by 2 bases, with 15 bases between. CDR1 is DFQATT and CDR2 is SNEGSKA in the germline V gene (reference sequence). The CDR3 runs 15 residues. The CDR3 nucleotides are TGCAGTGCTAGACTAGTGGGAGGAAGGCAAGAGACCCAGTACTTC. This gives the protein CSARLVGGRQETQYF.

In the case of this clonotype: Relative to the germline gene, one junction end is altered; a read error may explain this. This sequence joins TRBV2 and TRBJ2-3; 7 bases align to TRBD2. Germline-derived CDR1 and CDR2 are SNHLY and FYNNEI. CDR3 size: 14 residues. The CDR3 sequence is CASGTTFTTDTQYF. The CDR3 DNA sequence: TGCGCCAGCGGGACCACTTTCACCACAGATACGCAGTATTTT.

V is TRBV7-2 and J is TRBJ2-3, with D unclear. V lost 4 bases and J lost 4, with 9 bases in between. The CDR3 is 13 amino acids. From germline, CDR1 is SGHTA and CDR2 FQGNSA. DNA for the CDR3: TGTGCCAGCAGCTCGCGCGTAGCAGATACGCAGTATTTT. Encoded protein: CASSSRVADTQYF. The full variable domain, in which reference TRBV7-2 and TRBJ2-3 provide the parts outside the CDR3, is GAGVSQSPSNKVTEKGKDVELRCDPISGHTALYWYRQSLGQGLEFLIYFQGNSAPDKSGLPSDRFSAERTGGSVSTLTIQRTQQEDSAVYLCASSSRVADTQYFGPGTRLTVL.

In nucleotides, the CDR3 is TGTGCCACCTTCTCGATAGCTGGAAACACCATATATTTT. It yields the protein CATFSIAGNTIYF. The chain joins TRBV7-9 to TRBJ1-3; no definite D call. V dropped 10 bases and J dropped 2 bases, with 12 bases sitting between them. Germline values: CDR1 SEHNR, CDR2 FQNEAQ (reference sequence). The CDR3 has 13 residues.

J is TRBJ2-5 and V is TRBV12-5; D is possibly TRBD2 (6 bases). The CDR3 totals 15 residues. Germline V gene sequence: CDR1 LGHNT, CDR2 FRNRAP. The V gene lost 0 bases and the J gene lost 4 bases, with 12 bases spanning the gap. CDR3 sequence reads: CASGLVHGGRETQYF. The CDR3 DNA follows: TGTGCTAGTGGTTTGGTACACGGGGGAAGAGAGACCCAGTACTTC.

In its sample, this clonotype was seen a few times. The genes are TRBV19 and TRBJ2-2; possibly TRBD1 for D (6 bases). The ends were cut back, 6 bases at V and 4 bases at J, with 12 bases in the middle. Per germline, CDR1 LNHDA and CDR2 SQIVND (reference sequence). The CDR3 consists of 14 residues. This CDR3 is CASSPGVSTGELFF. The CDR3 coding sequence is TGTGCCAGTAGCCCAGGGGTTAGCACCGGGGAGCTGTTTTTT.

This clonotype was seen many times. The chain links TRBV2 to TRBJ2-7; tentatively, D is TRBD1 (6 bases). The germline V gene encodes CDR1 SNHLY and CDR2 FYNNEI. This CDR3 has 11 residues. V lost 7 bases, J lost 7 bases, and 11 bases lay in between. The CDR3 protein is CASTDQGEQYF. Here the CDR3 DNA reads TGTGCCAGCACCGACCAGGGGGAGCAGTACTTC.